The sequence of this T cell receptor (beta chain) was determined in a study of radiotherapy plus CTLA-4 blockade in lung cancer. TCRdb's copy holds only in-frame clones and misses some; the assay was immunoSEQ multiplex PCR. The sample holds 45,000 to 55,000 clones, approximately 79% seen once. The CDR3 loop spans 19 amino acids. Trimming took 2 bases from V and 0 from J, leaving 22 bases between them. Germline CDR1 LNHNV, CDR2 YYDKDF (reference sequence). V gene TRBV15 combines with J gene TRBJ1-2; the D gene is possibly TRBD1 (6 bases). This TCR was recovered from a human donor with non-small cell lung cancer who had stable disease on radiotherapy plus ipilimumab. Sequencing used peripheral blood, obtained from a patient treated with radiotherapy plus ipilimumab. The CDR3 protein is CATSRTNGTSGSSNYGYTF. In nucleotides, the CDR3 is TGTGCCACCAGCAGAACCAACGGGACATCGGGTAGCTCTAACTATGGCTACACCTTC.